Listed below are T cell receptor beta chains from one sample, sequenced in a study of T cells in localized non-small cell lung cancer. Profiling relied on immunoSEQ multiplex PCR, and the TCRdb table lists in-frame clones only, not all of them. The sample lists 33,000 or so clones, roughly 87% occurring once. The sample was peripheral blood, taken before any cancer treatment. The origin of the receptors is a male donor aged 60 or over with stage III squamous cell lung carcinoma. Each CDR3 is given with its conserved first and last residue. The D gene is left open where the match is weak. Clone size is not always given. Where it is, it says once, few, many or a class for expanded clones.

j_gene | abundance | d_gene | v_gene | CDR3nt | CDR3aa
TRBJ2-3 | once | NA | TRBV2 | TGTGCCAGCAGTGAATGGGCCGAAACAGATACGCAGTATTTT | CASSEWAETDTQYF
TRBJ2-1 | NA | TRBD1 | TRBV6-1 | TGTGCCAGCAGTGCCCGGGACAGGTCGAATGAGCAGTTCTTC | CASSARDRSNEQFF
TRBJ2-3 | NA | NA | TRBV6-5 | TGTGCCAGCAGAGACAGGCCTAGCACAGATACGCAGTATTTT | CASRDRPSTDTQYF
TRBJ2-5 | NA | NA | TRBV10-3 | TGTGCCATCAGTGTCGGACCACCCCAAGAGACCCAGTACTTC | CAISVGPPQETQYF
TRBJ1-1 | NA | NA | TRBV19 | TGTGCCAGTATGCCACCGGACAGCCGTCTCACTGAAGCTTTCTTT | CASMPPDSRLTEAFF
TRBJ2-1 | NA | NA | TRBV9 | TGTGCCAGCAGCGTAGACAGCACCTTAGAGGGTGAGCAGTTCTTC | CASSVDSTLEGEQFF
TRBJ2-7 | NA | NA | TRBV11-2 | TGTGCCAGCAGCTTAGCTGCAGGGGACTCCTACGAGCAGTACTTC | CASSLAAGDSYEQYF
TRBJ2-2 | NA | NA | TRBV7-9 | TGTGCCAGCAGCTCCCGGGACTTGAACACCGGGGAGCTGTTTTTT | CASSSRDLNTGELFF
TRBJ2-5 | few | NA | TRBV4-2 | TGTGCCAGCAGCCAAGATCGCCAAGAGACCCAGTACTTC | CASSQDRQETQYF
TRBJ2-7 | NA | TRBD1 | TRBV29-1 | TGCAGCGTGGATCGAGGGACAGGTAGCGAGCAGTACTTC | CSVDRGTGSEQYF
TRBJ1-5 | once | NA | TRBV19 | TGTGCCAGTAGTATACAGGGGCGCAATCAGCCCCAGCATTTT | CASSIQGRNQPQHF
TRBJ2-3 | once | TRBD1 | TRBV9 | TGTGCCAGCAGCGTATGGACAGGGAGCACAGATACGCAGTATTTT | CASSVWTGSTDTQYF
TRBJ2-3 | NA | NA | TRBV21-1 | TGTGCCAGCAGCAAATGGGGACTAGCGTTTAGCACAGATACGCAGTATTTT | CASSKWGLAFSTDTQYF
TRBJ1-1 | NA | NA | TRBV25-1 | TGTGCCAGCAGTCTACCGGGGGAGCACACTGAAGCTTTCTTT | CASSLPGEHTEAFF
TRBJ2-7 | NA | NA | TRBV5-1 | TGCGCCAGCAGCTTGGGTCCGGGAGAGTACGAGCAGTACTTC | CASSLGPGEYEQYF
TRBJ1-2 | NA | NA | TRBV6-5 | TGTGCCAGCAGTTCCGGCAGCCGCAACTATGGCTACACCTTC | CASSSGSRNYGYTF
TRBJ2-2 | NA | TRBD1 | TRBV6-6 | TGTGCCAGCAGCCTCAGGGGGACCGGGGAGCTGTTTTTT | CASSLRGTGELFF
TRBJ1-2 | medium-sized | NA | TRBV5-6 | TGTGCCAGCAGCTTATCGACCGCCTATGGCTACACCTTC | CASSLSTAYGYTF
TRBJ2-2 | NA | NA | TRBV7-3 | TGTGCCAGCAGCTTACTCCTCAACACCGGGGAGCTGTTTTTT | CASSLLLNTGELFF
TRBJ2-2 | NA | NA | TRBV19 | TGTGCCAGTAGTAGAGGACAGTACGCGAACACCGGGGAGCTGTTTTTT | CASSRGQYANTGELFF
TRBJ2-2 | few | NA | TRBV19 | TGTGCCTCTAGAAGCCGGACTCCAGGCGGGGAGCTGTTTTTT | CASRSRTPGGELFF
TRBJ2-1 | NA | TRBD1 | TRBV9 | TGTGCCAGCAGCGTAGAAGGGGGCAGCAATGAGCAGTTCTTC | CASSVEGGSNEQFF
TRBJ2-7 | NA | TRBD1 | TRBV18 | TGTGCCAGCTCACCGGGACAGGGACAGTACGAGCAGTACTTC | CASSPGQGQYEQYF
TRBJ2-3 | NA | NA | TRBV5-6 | TGTGCCAGCAGCCCCGATAGCGGTCTCACAGATACGCAGTATTTT | CASSPDSGLTDTQYF
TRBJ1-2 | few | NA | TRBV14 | TGTGCCAGCAGCGATTCGACGGGGAGGAACTATGGCTACACCTTC | CASSDSTGRNYGYTF
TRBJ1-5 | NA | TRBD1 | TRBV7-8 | TGTGCCAGCAGCTCTGGGACAGGTAATCAGCCCCAGCATTTT | CASSSGTGNQPQHF
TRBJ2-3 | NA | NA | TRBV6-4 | TGTGCCAGCAGTGTAACAGGGTATGGAGATACGCAGTATTTT | CASSVTGYGDTQYF
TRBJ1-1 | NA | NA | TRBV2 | TGTGCCAGCAGTGGAGGCGGAATGGAGACTGAAGCTTTCTTT | CASSGGGMETEAFF
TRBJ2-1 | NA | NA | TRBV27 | TGTGCCAGCAGTCCGCCGCAGAGCATAAGCACCTACGGTGAGCAGTTCTTC | CASSPPQSISTYGEQFF
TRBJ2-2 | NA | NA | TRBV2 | TGTGCCAGCAGTGGCAGCAGGGAAAACACCGGGGAGCTGTTTTTT | CASSGSRENTGELFF
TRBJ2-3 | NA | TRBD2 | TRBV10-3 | TGTGCCATCAGTGACTCCGGGACTAGCGGGGGGGCCGTGACAGATACGCAGTATTTT | CAISDSGTSGGAVTDTQYF
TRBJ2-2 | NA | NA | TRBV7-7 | TGTGCCAGCAGCTTATCCGCGGGGCGGAACACCGGGGAGCTGTTTTTT | CASSLSAGRNTGELFF
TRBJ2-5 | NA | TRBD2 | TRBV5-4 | TGTGCCAGCAGCTTGGAACTAGCGGGGGAGACCCAGTACTTC | CASSLELAGETQYF
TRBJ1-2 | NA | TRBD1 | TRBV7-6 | TGTGCCAGCAGCCCCGGACAGGGACGTGGCTACACCTTC | CASSPGQGRGYTF
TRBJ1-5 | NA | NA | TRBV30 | TGTGCCTGGAGTGTACAGCCCGATCAGCCCCAGCATTTT | CAWSVQPDQPQHF
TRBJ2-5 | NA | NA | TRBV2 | TGTGCCAGCAGTGAAAACCGGGACCAAGAGACCCAGTACTTC | CASSENRDQETQYF
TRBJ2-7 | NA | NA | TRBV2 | TGTGCCATTTTAGATCCGGGACGGAAATACGAGCAGTACTTC | CAILDPGRKYEQYF
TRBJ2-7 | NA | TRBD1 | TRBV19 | TGTGCCAGTAGTATCGGGACAGGGAGCTCCTACGAGCAGTACTTC | CASSIGTGSSYEQYF
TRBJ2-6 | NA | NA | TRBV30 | TGTGCCTGGGGCGGTATGTCTGGGGCCAACGTCCTGACTTTC | CAWGGMSGANVLTF
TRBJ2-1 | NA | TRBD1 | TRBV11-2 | TGTGCCAGCAGGGAGACAGGGAATATCTACGCTGAGCAGTTCTTC | CASRETGNIYAEQFF
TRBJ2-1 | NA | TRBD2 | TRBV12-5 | TGTGCTAGTGGTTCATGGACTAGCGGGGGGTCGGATGAGCAGTTCTTC | CASGSWTSGGSDEQFF
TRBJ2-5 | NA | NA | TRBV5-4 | TGTGCCACGCAGAGGGGCCAAGAGACCCAGTACTTC | CATQRGQETQYF
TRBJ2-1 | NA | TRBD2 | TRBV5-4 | TGTGCCAGCAGCCCCGACTGGACTAGCGGGAGTAAAAATGAGCAGTTCTTC | CASSPDWTSGSKNEQFF
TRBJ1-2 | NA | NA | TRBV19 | TGTGCCAGTAGTATACGGGAAAGCAGAGGGTATGGCTACACCTTC | CASSIRESRGYGYTF
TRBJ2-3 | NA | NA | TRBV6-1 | TGTGCCAGCAGTGGCCAGAACACAGATACGCAGTATTTT | CASSGQNTDTQYF
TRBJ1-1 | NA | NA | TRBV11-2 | TGTGCCAGCAGCTTAACAGGGATGGGTAACACTGAAGCTTTCTTT | CASSLTGMGNTEAFF
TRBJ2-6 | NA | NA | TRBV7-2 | TGTGCCAGCAGCCTTATACTCCCTGGGGCCAACGTCCTGACTTTC | CASSLILPGANVLTF